One and the same sample provided the 4 T cell receptor beta chains below, sequenced in a study of shared clonotypes between healthy human individuals. TCRdb's copy holds only in-frame clones and misses some; the assay was immunoSEQ multiplex PCR. The sample lists hundreds of thousands of clones; about 98% were seen once. Terminally differentiated effector memory CD45RA+ cells were excluded by CCR7 positive selection of CD45RO-negative cells. Sequencing input: naive CD8+ T cells sorted from blood. Receptor source: a man aged 25-45 years in good health.

The V gene is TRBV7-9, the J gene TRBJ1-2; D unresolved. CDR3 length equals 15 residues. CDR1 and CDR2 from the germline V gene are SEHNR and FQNEAQ (reference sequence). The ends were cut back, 2 bases at V and 4 bases at J, with 14 bases in the middle. The DNA of the CDR3 is TGTGCCAGCAGCTTATACGGCAGCTCCAGCTATGGCTACACCTTC. It codes for CASSLYGSSSYGYTF.

In DNA form, the CDR3 reads TGTGCCACCAGCAGAGATGGGGCTAGCGGGCAGACCCAGTACTTC. Translating it yields CATSRDGASGQTQYF. This chain links TRBV15 with TRBJ2-5; TRBD2 aligns across 8 bases. The CDR3 extends over 15 amino acids. The germline V gene has CDR1 LNHNV and CDR2 YYDKDF (reference sequence). V lost 0 bases, J lost 6 bases, and 6 bases stayed unmatched.

This chain connects TRBV7-8 to TRBJ2-5; 10 nucleotides agree with TRBD2. The CDR3 extends over 15 amino acids. Germline V CDR1 and CDR2: SGHVS, FQNEAQ. V was clipped by 5 bases and J by 2 bases; unmatched bases: 5. CDR3: CASSQSGRGQETQYF. Written as DNA, the CDR3 is TGTGCCAGCAGCCAAAGCGGGAGGGGGCAAGAGACCCAGTACTTC.

This chain's CDR3 is CASSPDRAGEQYF. The CDR3 region has the DNA TGTGCCAGCAGTCCCGACCGGGCGGGCGAGCAGTACTTC. The chain employs TRBV6-5 and TRBJ2-7; possible D gene TRBD2, 5 bases. This CDR3 spans 13 amino acids. Trimming stripped 5 bases from V and 6 bases from J, with 14 bases between. The germline CDR1 and CDR2 sequences are MNHEY and SVGAGI.